A single sample is the source of the 9 T cell receptor beta chains below, sequenced in a study of molecular identifiers for immune sequencing clone quantification. In TCRdb, the PCR reads were re-called with MiXCR into one record per CDR3 protein. The repertoire holds approximately 550,000 distinct CDR3 sequences, with 20% to 25% as singletons. The sample taken for sequencing was naive CD8+ T cells from blood, with Jurkat cell RNA spiked in. Subset denoted: FACS-sorted CD8+CD4-CCR7+CD45RA+ naive T cells. The receptors stem from a human donor in good health. Some libraries in this study had Jurkat cell RNA spiked in.

This clonotype was counted ten times or more. The chain links TRBV5-6 to TRBJ2-5; the D gene is possibly TRBD2 (6 bases). V lost 4 bases and J 2 bases, leaving 24 bases between the germline ends. The CDR3 totals 18 residues. Germline V lookup: CDR1 SGHDT, CDR2 YYEEEE. The CDR3 sequence: CASSHAAGLDYGQETQYF. The CDR3 coding sequence is TGTGCCAGCAGCCACGCGGCGGGGTTGGACTACGGACAAGAGACCCAGTACTTC.

Worth noting for this clonotype: The conserved final phenylalanine or tryptophan is absent from the CDR3, which likely points to a read error. The V call is TRBV12-5, the J call TRBJ2-1; 8 bases agree with TRBD1. The germline gives CDR1 LGHNT, CDR2 FRNRAP. The junction had 15 bases not matched to a gene; V was cut back by 6 bases and J by 8 bases. The CDR3 contains 16 residues. The CDR3 nucleotides are TGTGCTAGTGGGACCAGGGGGCAAGACTCCATTGATGAGCAGTTCTCC. Amino acids: CASGTRGQDSIDEQFS.

CDR3 DNA: TGTGCCAGCAGCTTAGCACAGGGGAACACTGAAGCTTTCTTT. This translates into CASSLAQGNTEAFF. The chain carries TRBV11-2 and TRBJ1-1; maybe TRBD1 (6 bases). Trimming cost V 1 base and J 1 base, with 7 bases left between them. This CDR3 spans 14 amino acids. Germline V gives CDR1 SGHAT, CDR2 FQNNGV.

About this clonotype: Since no conserved phenylalanine or tryptophan closes the CDR3, a read error is the likely cause. J is TRBJ2-1 and V is TRBV4-3, with D possibly being TRBD1 (6 bases). This CDR3 has 17 amino acids. Germline V gene lookup returns CDR1 LGHNA and CDR2 YSLEER. The V and J ends lost 0 bases and 8 bases respectively, with 20 bases between them. CDR3 sequence reads: CASSQEVRLEGVDEQFL. The CDR3 DNA reads as TGCGCCAGCAGCCAAGAAGTGCGGCTAGAGGGGGTAGATGAGCAGTTCCTC.

The sample holds a few counts of this clonotype. V and J are TRBV25-1 and TRBJ1-6; D is perhaps TRBD1 (5 bases). V lost 9 bases to trimming and J lost 5 bases, with 11 bases between them. The CDR3 has 13 residues. Germline V gene sequence: CDR1 MGHDK, CDR2 SYGVNS. The CDR3 protein is CASVGHNNSPLHF. The CDR3, as DNA: TGTGCCAGTGTTGGACACAATAATTCACCCCTCCACTTT.

This clonotype has a handful of counts. The genes are TRBV27 and TRBJ2-7; D not resolved. With 5 bases removed from V and 2 bases from J, the gap between germline ends came to 13 bases. CDR3 length: 14 amino acids. Germline CDR1 reads MNHEY; CDR2 reads SMNVEV (reference sequence). The CDR3 bases are TGTGCCAGCAGTACCACCGGGTCGACCTACGAGCAGTACTTC. Its translation is CASSTTGSTYEQYF.

A note on this clonotype: An end of the junction does not agree with germline; a read error may underlie this. The CDR3 sequence is CSAAGWGSSYERYF. DNA of the CDR3: TGCAGCGCCGCCGGCTGGGGAAGCTCCTATGAGCGGTACTTC. The rearrangement joins TRBV29-1 to TRBJ2-7; D gene unclear. The CDR3 covers 14 residues. Germline CDR1 reads SQVTM; CDR2 reads ANQGSEA.

The V call is TRBV19, the J call TRBJ1-2; D not certain. Germline V gives CDR1 LNHDA, CDR2 SQIVND (reference sequence). CDR3 length: 12 amino acids. Trimming pared 2 bases from V and 7 bases from J, leaving 8 bases between. CDR3 residues: CASSISLGGYTF. In DNA form, the CDR3 reads TGTGCCAGTAGTATATCTCTTGGTGGCTACACCTTC.

About this clonotype itself: With a much larger clone just one base away, this may be a read error. This chain links TRBV2 with TRBJ2-3; possible D gene TRBD2, 6 bases. The CDR3 loop spans 16 amino acids. Germline CDR1 SNHLY, CDR2 FYNNEI. V was shortened by 0 bases and J by 4 bases, with 14 bases between the two germline ends. CDR3 protein: CASSEAFGGNADTQYF. The CDR3 bases are TGTGCCAGCAGTGAAGCTTTCGGCGGGAATGCAGATACGCAGTATTTT.